This T cell receptor (beta chain) was documented in a study of OX40 agonist ivuxolimab in advanced cancers. A note on the overall study: Ivuxolimab was an agonistic, fully human IgG2 monoclonal antibody directed against OX40 (CD134), a costimulatory receptor. Intravenous ivuxolimab was administered to patients every 2 weeks at six dose levels: 0.01, 0.1, 0.3, 1.5, 3 and 10 mg/kg. Peripheral TCRbeta sequencing was intended to test whether TCR sequence diversity was altered and clonal T-cell expansion was caused by ivuxolimab. Prior anti-PD-1, anti-PD-L1 or anti-CTLA-4 therapy was permitted, and approximately 41% of dose-escalation patients had received checkpoint inhibitors. The monotherapy dose-escalation portion (N ≈ 56 patients) of the phase I ivuxolimab trial is reported in the paper. A male proportion of roughly 85% and a mean age of roughly 55 years, ranging from roughly 20 to 80, were recorded for the dose-escalation cohort. Partial responses were achieved by three dose-escalation patients, of whom one had hepatocellular carcinoma and two had cutaneous melanoma. Of the 50 to 55 patients in dose escalation, some 19 had hepatocellular carcinoma, about 15 had melanoma, 9 had renal cell carcinoma and 9 had head and neck cancer. General findings and caveats noted by the study authors: At doses of 0.1 to 3.0 mg/kg, clonal expansion of both CD4+ and CD8+ blood T cells was observed from baseline to week 6. After ivuxolimab, more expanded clones were found on average in CD8+ T cells than in CD4+ T cells. Antigen specificity was not determined for the clonally expanded peripheral T cells. Low levels of normalized T-cell clonal expansion were also shown by some nonresponding patients. Partial responders in the 0.1-3.0 mg/kg groups had among the lowest normalized peripheral clonal expansion, especially among CD8+ T cells.

The trial excluded patients who had a history of autoimmune disease or were on systemic immunosuppression. In every dose cohort, peripheral blood was drawn for TCR sequencing at baseline, cycle 4 day 1, and cycle 7 day 1. The samples were drawn from a first-in-human, open-label, multicenter phase I dose-escalation trial of ivuxolimab. The trial enrolled adults with locally advanced or metastatic head and neck squamous cell, hepatocellular, melanoma or renal cell carcinoma. Before TCR sequencing, CD4+ T cells and CD8+ T cells were sorted from peripheral blood as separate populations. To note about this clone: There is no known antigen for this receptor. Qualities for individual bases were not recorded, and no much larger clone is one base off.

The CDR3 measures 13 amino acids from cysteine to phenylalanine. The retained sequence is limited to the CDR3, 39 bases, with the frame set at the first base. Relative to germline, V is 0 bases shorter and J is 3 bases shorter, with 9 bases between their ends. Per the germline V gene (reference sequence), GTSNPN is the CDR1 and SVGIG is the CDR2. Genomic DNA was isolated from the sorted cells so that the TCRbeta CDR3 region could be sequenced. The immunoSEQ Assay was used to sequence the TCRbeta CDR3 regions. Drawn from immuneACCESS, this table holds only the in-frame rearrangements with V and J called that TCRdb kept. Clones are partly lost; checked studies trace under half to an unresolved V gene and leave the rest unexplained. The table for this sample lists about 37,000 clones; about 90% of them were counted only once. Clones ranked in the top ten supply 19% of the sample.

The sample in question was CD4+ or CD8+ T cells sorted from blood, obtained in a trial of the OX40 agonist ivuxolimab. This TCR derives from an adult with an advanced solid tumor such as melanoma, head and neck, liver or kidney cancer. The V and J genes are TRBV30 and TRBJ2-7, with the D gene not clear enough to name. The DNA is TGTGCCTGGAGTGTGGGTGGAATCTACGAGCAGTACTTC. Its protein product is CAWSVGGIYEQYF.